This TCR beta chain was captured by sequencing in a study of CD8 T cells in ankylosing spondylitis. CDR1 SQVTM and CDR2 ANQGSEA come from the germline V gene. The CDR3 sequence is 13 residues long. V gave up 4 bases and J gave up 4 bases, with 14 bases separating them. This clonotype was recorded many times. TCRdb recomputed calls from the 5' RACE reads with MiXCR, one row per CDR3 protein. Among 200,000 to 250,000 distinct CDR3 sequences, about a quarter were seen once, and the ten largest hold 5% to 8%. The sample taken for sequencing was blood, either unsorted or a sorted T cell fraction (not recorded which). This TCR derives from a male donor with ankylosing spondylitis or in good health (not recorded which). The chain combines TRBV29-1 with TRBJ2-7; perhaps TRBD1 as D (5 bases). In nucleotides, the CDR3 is TGCAGCGTTGCCAGGGCATTTGGTTACGAGCAGTACTTC. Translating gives CSVARAFGYEQYF.